The present entry profiles one TCR beta chain with its context. This record comes from a study of blood T cell repertoires in COVID-19. The V and J ends lost 6 bases and 7 bases respectively, with 13 bases between them. The CDR3 runs 13 residues. Germline V gene data show CDR1 as SNHLY and CDR2 as FYNNEI. Profiling relied on immunoSEQ multiplex PCR, and the TCRdb table lists in-frame clones only, not all of them. The data contain 60,000 to 65,000 clones, 60% to 85% of them singletons. The TCR comes from a human donor in a cohort sampled during active COVID-19. V and J are TRBV2 and TRBJ2-1; D gene uncertain. The sample consisted of peripheral blood. CDR3 sequence reads: CASSASYRNEQFF. Written as DNA, the CDR3 is TGTGCCAGCAGCGCCTCCTATAGAAATGAGCAGTTCTTC.